The following is a T cell receptor beta chain sequence with its context. Sequencing used immunoSEQ multiplex PCR; TCRdb keeps in-frame clones, though not all of them. The profile shows more than 150,000 clones, approximately 94% of them singletons. Looked up from germline, CDR1 is ENHRY and CDR2 is SYGVKD. The CDR3 is 15 residues long. V lost 7 bases and J lost 0, with 15 bases in between. This record comes from a study of blood T cell repertoires in COVID-19. As for the study in general: The cDNA or gDNA used as material had been derived from T cells, B-cell-depleted T cells, or PBMCs.

Sequencing used peripheral blood. The chain uses TRBV10-3 and TRBJ1-2; unclear D gene. The sequence derives from a man aged 25 to 45 with COVID-19, enrolled during active disease. In DNA, the CDR3 is TGTGCCATCACTACAGACGCCCTGACTAACTATGGCTACACCTTC. This translates into CAITTDALTNYGYTF.